These 22 T cell receptor beta chains were all obtained from the same sample, sequenced in a study of blood T cells in healthy people across ages. Primers used in a second PCR of roughly 7 to 12 cycles were a sample-barcoded 5' primer and a J-beta primer mix. From the 5' RACE reads, TCRdb called clonotypes with MiXCR, one entry per CDR3 protein. The table has 1.5 million to 2 million distinct CDR3 sequences, less than 50% seen once. The source material was blood. The source is a woman aged 40 to 50 in good health.

V is TRBV5-1 and J is TRBJ2-6; D is perhaps TRBD2 (7 bases). In germline, CDR1 is SGHRS, CDR2 YFSETQ. V was cut by 1 base and J by 0 bases, with 14 bases left in between. CDR3 length equals 18 residues. The CDR3: CASSLLAGATSGANVLTF. The CDR3 DNA reads TGCGCCAGCAGCTTGTTGGCGGGGGCGACCTCTGGGGCCAACGTCCTGACTTTC.

This clonotype showed up just a few times. The rearrangement links TRBV29-1 to TRBJ2-1, with a possible D match to TRBD2 (6 bases). The CDR3 runs 13 residues. Trimming shortened V by 1 base and J by 7 bases, and 11 bases separated the two germline ends. Germline CDR1 reads SQVTM; CDR2 reads ANQGSEA. CDR3 sequence (DNA): TGCAGCGTTGAAGGACTAGTCGGGAATGAGCAGTTCTTC. This translates into CSVEGLVGNEQFF.

The chain uses TRBV2 and TRBJ2-3; 7 bases map to TRBD1. The germline CDR1 and CDR2 sequences are SNHLY and FYNNEI. V lost 7 bases, J lost 5 bases, and 9 bases stayed unmatched. The CDR3 spans 14 residues. CDR3: CASTETGAGDTQYF. CDR3 sequence (DNA): TGTGCCAGCACCGAAACAGGGGCTGGAGATACGCAGTATTTT.

The chain recombines TRBV29-1 with TRBJ1-2, with TRBD1 as a possible D gene (5 bases). The V end was cut by 4 bases, the J end by 2 bases, with 8 bases between. This CDR3 comprises 12 residues. Germline-derived CDR1 and CDR2 are SQVTM and ANQGSEA. The CDR3 loop reads CSVVRDNYGYTF. CDR3 in DNA: TGCAGCGTTGTAAGGGACAACTATGGCTACACCTTC.

This clonotype was detected only a few times. V gene TRBV7-9 combines with J gene TRBJ2-5; TRBD2 matches 9 bases. CDR1 is SEHNR and CDR2 is FQNEAQ in the germline V gene (reference sequence). V was pared by 5 bases and J by 3 bases, with 4 bases of the junction left unmatched. This CDR3 is built from 14 residues. Here the CDR3 reads CASSTPSGEETQYF. CDR3 sequence (DNA): TGTGCCAGCAGCACTCCTAGCGGGGAAGAGACCCAGTACTTC.

The CDR3 is CASSPGSYHEQYF. The CDR3 DNA reads TGCGCCAGCAGCCCCGGGTCGTACCACGAGCAGTACTTC. V and J are TRBV5-1 and TRBJ2-7; unclear D gene. Trimming left V 4 bases short and J 5 bases short, with 13 bases between. The CDR3 runs 13 residues. Per the germline V gene, CDR1 is SGHRS and CDR2 is YFSETQ.

This clonotype was detected only a few times. The rearrangement uses TRBV7-2 and TRBJ2-7; D is ambiguous. The J call may be faulty, since TRBJ2-5 better matches the DNA end. This CDR3 has 12 amino acids. The germline V gene has CDR1 SGHTA and CDR2 FQGNSA. CDR3 amino acids: CASSFMGQTQYF. The CDR3 DNA reads TGTGCCAGCAGCTTTATGGGTCAGACCCAGTACTTC.

The chain links TRBV2 to TRBJ2-2, with TRBD2 matching over 10 bases. Germline CDR1 SNHLY, CDR2 FYNNEI. Trimming at V came to 4 bases and at J to 4 bases, leaving 9 bases not matched to a gene. CDR3 length equals 17 residues. The CDR3 here is CASSVPTSGDGTGELFF. Written as DNA, the CDR3 is TGTGCCAGCAGTGTCCCAACTAGCGGGGATGGCACCGGGGAGCTGTTTTTT.

This clonotype was seen more than once but under ten times. This chain connects TRBV4-3 to TRBJ2-5, with unresolved D. Germline values: CDR1 LGHNA, CDR2 YSLEER. V was shortened by 1 base and J by 5 bases, with 11 bases between the two germline ends. The CDR3 runs 14 residues. DNA of the CDR3: TGCGCCAGCAGCCAAGCTCTGGTATGGGAGACCCAGTACTTC. Translated, it gives CASSQALVWETQYF.

This clonotype showed up just a few times. This chain links TRBV11-2 with TRBJ1-1; no firm D call. CDR1 and CDR2 from the germline V gene are SGHAT and FQNNGV. V was clipped by 5 bases and J by 5 bases, with 15 bases between them. This CDR3 is built from 14 residues. The CDR3 sequence is CASSQHGVGTEAFF. The CDR3 region has the DNA TGTGCCAGCAGCCAGCACGGGGTAGGGACTGAAGCTTTCTTT.

The rearrangement uses TRBV29-1 and TRBJ2-3; a weak D match, TRBD2 (5 bases). The CDR3 loop spans 14 amino acids. Germline V gene lookup returns CDR1 SQVTM and CDR2 ANQGSEA. V lost 4 bases, J lost 6 bases, and 17 bases lay in between. CDR3 amino acids: CSVATAGNLDTQYF. The CDR3 coding sequence is TGCAGCGTTGCGACGGCCGGGAACCTGGATACGCAGTATTTT.

The J gene is TRBJ2-5, the V gene TRBV7-2, with D possibly matching TRBD2 (6 bases). Trimming shortened V by 5 bases and J by 4 bases, and 17 bases separated the two germline ends. The length of the CDR3 is 15 residues. Germline lookup yields CDR1 SGHTA and CDR2 FQGNSA. Here the CDR3 DNA reads TGTGCCAGCAGCCGAGGTGGAGGGAGGCGAGAGACCCAGTACTTC. This translates into CASSRGGGRRETQYF.

The V call is TRBV19, the J call TRBJ2-3; 7 bases agree with TRBD1. CDR1 LNHDA and CDR2 SQIVND come from the germline V gene (reference sequence). The CDR3 has 13 residues. J was trimmed by 4 bases and V by 3 bases; bases with no gene match: 1. The CDR3 bases are TGTGCCAGTAGTATCGACAGGGCAGATACGCAGTATTTT. Translation: CASSIDRADTQYF.

This clonotype was counted a few times. This chain uses TRBV4-2 with TRBJ2-1; 9 bases map to TRBD2. CDR1 LGHNA and CDR2 YNFKEQ come from the germline V gene. Trimming cost V 2 bases and J 4 bases; bases outside gene matches: 12. The CDR3 spans 18 residues. This chain's CDR3 is CASSQIRMGAGGYNEQFF. The CDR3 bases are TGTGCCAGCAGCCAAATAAGAATGGGAGCGGGGGGATACAATGAGCAGTTCTTC.

The chain is built from TRBV20-1 and TRBJ2-5; the D call may be TRBD1 or TRBD2 (6 bases each). Germline V CDR1 and CDR2: DFQATT, SNEGSKA (reference sequence). The germline V and J ends were trimmed by 0 bases and 5 bases, with 13 bases remaining between them. The CDR3 extends over 14 amino acids. The CDR3 loop is CSAREGGDVETQYF. CDR3 in DNA: TGCAGTGCTAGAGAGGGGGGCGACGTGGAGACCCAGTACTTC.

The chain recombines TRBV6-1 with TRBJ1-2; 8 nucleotides match TRBD1. Trimming took 7 bases from V and 8 from J; bases not matched to a gene: 12. The CDR3 totals 14 residues. CDR1 MNHNS and CDR2 SASEGT come from the germline V gene. Written as DNA, the CDR3 is TGTGCCAGCAAATTCCGTCAGGGGGCGGGAGGCTACACCTTC. Amino acids: CASKFRQGAGGYTF.

The rearrangement uses TRBV10-3 and TRBJ2-5; TRBD1 or TRBD2 may be the D gene (7 bases each). CDR3 length: 15 amino acids. Germline-derived CDR1 and CDR2 are ENHRY and SYGVKD. With 5 bases removed from V and 5 bases from J, the gap between germline ends came to 18 bases. CDR3 protein: CAISTPQGGTETQYF. The CDR3 DNA is TGTGCCATCAGTACCCCGCAGGGGGGGACGGAGACCCAGTACTTC.

This clonotype was picked up many times. The rearrangement joins TRBV4-2 to TRBJ2-5; TRBD2 aligns across 7 bases. The germline V gene encodes CDR1 LGHNA and CDR2 YNFKEQ. This CDR3 is built from 15 residues. The V gene end was trimmed by 1 base and the J gene end by 2 bases; junction bases not matched to a gene: 4. This CDR3 reads CASSQVRGGQETQYF. CDR3 sequence (DNA): TGTGCCAGCAGCCAAGTTCGGGGAGGGCAAGAGACCCAGTACTTC.

The chain couples TRBV29-1 to TRBJ2-3, with TRBD2 identical over 15 bases. In germline, CDR1 is SQVTM, CDR2 ANQGSEA. The CDR3 spans 14 residues. Germline trimming cut 6 bases from V and 4 bases from J; bases unmatched to any gene: 2. The CDR3 reads CSVRTSGGADTQYF. The CDR3 DNA follows: TGCAGCGTGCGGACTAGCGGGGGGGCAGATACGCAGTATTTT.

This rearrangement joins TRBV5-1 to TRBJ2-1; 7 nucleotides align to TRBD2. With V trimmed by 6 bases and J by 4 bases, 10 bases remained unmatched. The germline V gene encodes CDR1 SGHRS and CDR2 YFSETQ. The CDR3 covers 15 residues. The CDR3 DNA is TGCGCCAGCAATTCTCCTAGCGGATGGTACAATGAGCAGTTCTTC. Amino acids: CASNSPSGWYNEQFF.

The sample holds one count of this clonotype. The V call is TRBV20-1, the J call TRBJ2-7, with TRBD1 matching 8 bases. The DNA end favors TRBJ2-5, so the J call may be wrong. The CDR3 consists of 16 residues. Germline V CDR1 and CDR2: DFQATT, SNEGSKA (reference sequence). This CDR3 reads CSAPDRGRGQAETQYF. The CDR3 nucleotides read TGCAGTGCCCCGGACCGGGGCAGGGGGCAAGCGGAGACCCAGTACTTC.

The chain recombines TRBV20-1 with TRBJ2-1; TRBD2 agrees at 10 bases. The CDR3 length is 16 residues. Trimming removed 0 bases from V and 7 bases from J; junction bases left unmatched: 9. Germline V gene sequence: CDR1 DFQATT, CDR2 SNEGSKA (reference sequence). The CDR3 bases are TGCAGTGCTAGAGACCCCCAGCGGGGGGGCTGGAATGAGCAGTTCTTC. Translation: CSARDPQRGGWNEQFF.